The 7 T cell receptor beta chains listed next were all sequenced from one sample in a study of Ad26.COV2.S vaccination and SARS-CoV-2 variants. Described treatment: 19 received Ad26.COV2.S at low or high dose, single or two shots; about 5 received placebo; per-sample allocation not given. Samples came from day 63 after the first vaccine or placebo injection. Sequencing used immunoSEQ multiplex PCR; TCRdb keeps in-frame clones, though not all of them. The data show approximately 500,000 clones, 87% seen once. The sequenced sample was peripheral blood, obtained in a trial of Ad26.COV2.S vaccine versus placebo. The receptors shown here come from a person aged 18 to 59 who received the Ad26.COV2.S COVID-19 vaccine or a placebo.

The chain employs TRBV27 and TRBJ1-1; D is unresolved. The CDR3 consists of 17 residues. Germline loops: CDR1 MNHEY, CDR2 SMNVEV (reference sequence). V lost 5 bases to trimming and J lost 10 bases, with 29 bases between them. The CDR3 loop is CASSPFYSVSGGDVAFF. In nucleotides, the CDR3 is TGTGCCAGCAGTCCCTTTTATTCAGTGAGCGGCGGGGATGTAGCTTTCTTT.

This clone was detected only a few times. This rearrangement joins TRBV5-1 to TRBJ1-2; weak D call: TRBD1 (6 bases). Germline CDR1 reads SGHRS; CDR2 reads YFSETQ. The V end lost 4 bases, the J end lost 7 bases, and 20 bases lay between the germline ends. The CDR3 covers 15 residues. The CDR3 here is CASSPGTLPLSGYTF. CDR3 in DNA: TGCGCCAGCAGCCCCGGGACACTACCGTTGAGTGGCTACACCTTC.

This clone was picked up one time. The chain has TRBV7-2 and TRBJ1-2; D unresolved. This CDR3 contains 16 residues. V lost 5 bases and J lost 8, with 24 bases in between. Germline V lookup: CDR1 SGHTA, CDR2 FQGNSA. The CDR3 coding sequence is TGTACCAGCAGCCCTGGATTAGTAGGGCGAATGGGCGGCTACACCTTC. This gives the protein CTSSPGLVGRMGGYTF. Filled out from reference TRBV7-2 and TRBJ1-2, the complete variable domain reads GAGVSQSPSNKVTEKGKDVELRCDPISGHTALYWYRQSLGQGLEFLIYFQGNSAPDKSGLPSDRFSAERTGGSVSTLTIQRTQQEDSAVYLCTSSPGLVGRMGGYTFGSGTRLTVV.

The sample holds one count of this clone. V is TRBV7-2 and J is TRBJ1-5; TRBD1 aligns across 7 bases. The CDR3 is 14 residues long. The trim removed 5 bases at V and 4 bases at J, leaving 5 bases unmatched. Germline-derived CDR1 and CDR2 are SGHTA and FQGNSA. The CDR3 DNA follows: TGTGCCAGCAGCGCAAGGACAGGTAATCAGCCCCAGCATTTT. Translation: CASSARTGNQPQHF.

The rearrangement uses TRBV30 and TRBJ2-7; TRBD1 matches at 11 bases. J was trimmed by 4 bases and V by 5 bases; bases with no gene match: 4. Germline lookup yields CDR1 GTSNPN and CDR2 SVGIG (reference sequence). CDR3 length: 13 amino acids. CDR3 DNA: TGTGCCTGGGGACAGGGGGCGCCGTACGAGCAGTACTTC. Its translation: CAWGQGAPYEQYF.

The chain employs TRBV10-3 and TRBJ2-1, with TRBD2 matching 8 bases. Germline CDR1 is ENHRY and CDR2 is SYGVKD. The CDR3 length is 14 residues. V lost 10 bases and J lost 8; bases outside the gene matches: 13. This chain's CDR3 is CATNSGALGDEQFF. CDR3 coding DNA: TGTGCCACTAATAGCGGGGCCTTGGGGGATGAGCAGTTCTTC.

The chain carries TRBV9 and TRBJ2-1; maybe TRBD1 (6 bases). Germline values: CDR1 SGDLS, CDR2 YYNGEE. With 4 bases removed from V and 7 bases from J, the gap between germline ends came to 18 bases. This CDR3 comprises 15 residues. In nucleotides, the CDR3 is TGTGCCAGCAGCCCCCAGGGGCTAGTGGGGAATGAGCAGTTCTTC. It codes for CASSPQGLVGNEQFF.